The 14 T cell receptor beta chains reported below all come from one sample, sequenced in a study of a mutant IDH1 vaccine in newly diagnosed glioma. Time point here: week 5, during vaccination. Every single dose of the vaccine, 300 ug of mutant IDH1 20-mer peptide, came with topical imiquimod. Their antigens are not known. TCRdb's table, derived via immunoSEQ multiplex PCR, lists solely in-frame clones and lacks some. The table shows tens of thousands of clones, with over 75% occurring only once. Sequenced material: PBMCs, taken from a glioma patient whose treatment included an IDH1 peptide vaccine. All receptors derive from a man between 40 and 49 years old with glioma.

This rearrangement joins TRBV10-3 to TRBJ1-2; 8 bases fit TRBD1. The CDR3 runs to 14 residues. The V and J ends lost 6 bases and 3 bases, in that order; junction bases with no gene match: 6. Germline CDR1 reads ENHRY; CDR2 reads SYGVKD. CDR3 bases: TGTGCCATCAGGGATTCGACAGGGGACTATGGCTACACCTTC. Residues: CAIRDSTGDYGYTF.

This chain links TRBV4-2 with TRBJ2-2; 12 bases agree with TRBD2. After removal of 0 bases from V and 4 bases from J, the junction contained 9 bases not matched to a gene. CDR3 length equals 19 residues. The germline CDR1 and CDR2 sequences are LGHNA and YNFKEQ. DNA of the CDR3: TGTGCCAGCAGCCAAGATCGACTAGCGGGAGATGGGACCACCGGGGAGCTGTTTTTT. This sequence encodes CASSQDRLAGDGTTGELFF.

This clone was recorded only once. J is TRBJ2-3 and V is TRBV11-2; TRBD1 matches at 7 bases. After removal of 3 bases from V and 2 bases from J, the junction contained 8 bases not matched to a gene. The CDR3 runs to 16 residues. Germline lookup yields CDR1 SGHAT and CDR2 FQNNGV. The DNA of the CDR3 is TGTGCCAGCAGCTTTAATACAGGGGTCCCCACAGATACGCAGTATTTT. It encodes CASSFNTGVPTDTQYF.

This sequence joins TRBV4-3 and TRBJ2-1; D is perhaps TRBD1 (5 bases). CDR3 length: 16 residues. Trimming took off 0 bases at V and 5 bases at J, with 14 bases between the two ends. Germline-derived CDR1 and CDR2 are LGHNA and YSLEER. CDR3 DNA sequence: TGCGCCAGCAGCCAAGAAGTATTGGGGCTTAACAATGAGCAGTTCTTC. Protein sequence: CASSQEVLGLNNEQFF.

J is TRBJ2-7 and V is TRBV13; D is unresolved. CDR3 length equals 14 residues. V lost 6 bases and J lost 0, with 12 bases in between. Germline lookup yields CDR1 PRHDT and CDR2 FYEKMQ (reference sequence). The CDR3 spells CASRDGYSSYEQYF. DNA of the CDR3: TGTGCCAGCAGAGACGGATACTCCTCCTACGAGCAGTACTTC. Variable domain in full (rest from reference TRBV13 and TRBJ2-7): AAGVIQSPRHLIKEKRETATLKCYPIPRHDTVYWYQQGPGQDPQFLISFYEKMQSDKGSIPDRFSAQQFSDYHSELNMSSLELGDSALYFCASRDGYSSYEQYFGPGTRLTVT.

The gene calls are TRBV18 and TRBJ2-1; no definite D call. The germline gives CDR1 KGHSH, CDR2 LQKENI. Trimming removed 0 bases from V and 5 bases from J, with 8 bases in between. The CDR3 is 14 residues long. Written as DNA, the CDR3 is TGTGCCAGCTCACCACCGACGAGCCACAATGAGCAGTTCTTC. Protein sequence: CASSPPTSHNEQFF. The full variable domain, with the rest looked up from reference TRBV18 and TRBJ2-1, is NAGVMQNPRHLVRRRGQEARLRCSPMKGHSHVYWYRQLPEEGLKFMVYLQKENIIDESGMPKERFSAEFPKEGPSILRIQQVVRGDSAAYFCASSPPTSHNEQFFGPGTRLTVL.

V usage is TRBV5-1 and J usage is TRBJ2-3; 7 nucleotides align to TRBD2. Germline-derived CDR1 and CDR2 are SGHRS and YFSETQ. The V gene end was trimmed by 1 base and the J gene end by 6 bases; junction bases not matched to a gene: 14. The CDR3 loop spans 17 amino acids. CDR3 bases: TGCGCCAGCAGCTTGCGAGGGTCGGCGGGAGATGGTGATACGCAGTATTTT. Translated: CASSLRGSAGDGDTQYF.

The gene calls are TRBV10-3 and TRBJ1-3, with a possible D match to TRBD1 (5 bases). The V gene lost 3 bases and the J gene lost 0 bases, with 12 bases spanning the gap. This CDR3 has 16 amino acids. CDR1 is ENHRY, CDR2 SYGVKD, per germline. This chain's CDR3 is CAISDPGNPSGNTIYF. The CDR3 DNA reads as TGTGCCATCAGTGACCCAGGGAACCCCTCTGGAAACACCATATATTTT.

The rearrangement joins TRBV2 to TRBJ2-7; D might be TRBD2 (6 bases). The germline V and J ends were trimmed by 8 bases and 0 bases, with 14 bases remaining between them. Per germline, CDR1 SNHLY and CDR2 FYNNEI. The CDR3 loop spans 14 amino acids. The DNA for the CDR3 is TGTGCCAGCCGGGGCGGGGTGAGCTCCTACGAGCAGTACTTC. It translates to CASRGGVSSYEQYF.

The rearrangement uses TRBV4-1 and TRBJ2-3, with D perhaps TRBD2 (6 bases). The CDR3 loop spans 16 amino acids. The germline gives CDR1 MGHRA, CDR2 YSYEKL. Trimming pared 0 bases from V and 0 bases from J, leaving 10 bases between. The DNA for the CDR3 is TGCGCCAGCAGCCAAGAACGCGGGGCTAGCACAGATACGCAGTATTTT. It specifies CASSQERGASTDTQYF.

This sequence joins TRBV4-1 and TRBJ1-2; D is perhaps TRBD1 (6 bases). Germline V CDR1 and CDR2: MGHRA, YSYEKL. The CDR3 sequence is 16 residues long. Trimming left V 0 bases short and J 1 base short, with 12 bases between. CDR3 sequence reads: CASSQDSGRGNYGYTF. CDR3 nucleotide sequence: TGCGCCAGCAGCCAAGATTCTGGCAGGGGTAACTATGGCTACACCTTC.

This clone was counted a few times. The chain recombines TRBV11-2 with TRBJ2-2, with D possibly being TRBD2 (5 bases). Deletions cut 4 bases from V and 4 bases from J, with 10 bases between. Germline V gene lookup returns CDR1 SGHAT and CDR2 FQNNGV. The CDR3 totals 14 residues. The CDR3 DNA reads TGTGCCAGCAGCTGGCAGACTACCACCGGGGAGCTGTTTTTT. It codes for CASSWQTTTGELFF.

In nucleotides, the CDR3 is TGTGCCAGCAGCCAAAACCAGCGCCAGACCCAGTACTTC. Translating gives CASSQNQRQTQYF. This chain uses TRBV14 with TRBJ2-5; no definite D call. The CDR3 contains 13 residues. V lost 2 bases and J 6 bases, leaving 10 bases between the germline ends. The germline gives CDR1 SGHDN, CDR2 FVKESK.

The gene calls are TRBV4-3 and TRBJ2-1; D may match TRBD1 or TRBD2 (6 bases each). The CDR3 sequence is 18 residues long. V was shortened by 0 bases and J by 6 bases, with 21 bases between the two germline ends. Germline CDR1 is LGHNA and CDR2 is YSLEER. The DNA of the CDR3 is TGCGCCAGCAGCCAAGAAAGGGGGGTACCGGGACCTGGCAATGAGCAGTTCTTC. This gives the protein CASSQERGVPGPGNEQFF.